These 5 T cell receptor beta chains were sequenced from one sample in a study of blood T cell repertoires in COVID-19. Here immunoSEQ multiplex PCR was the method, and the copy in TCRdb shows in-frame clones only, minus some. The sample holds 95,000 or so clones, 70% to 80% seen once. The sample taken for sequencing was peripheral blood. All receptors come from a woman aged 80 or older with active or convalescent COVID-19.

The chain uses TRBV19 and TRBJ2-5, with a tentative D call TRBD2 (6 bases). The CDR3 spans 15 residues. Between the trimmed V and J ends, which lost 0 bases and 4 bases, there was a span of 12 bases. Germline CDR1 and CDR2: LNHDA and SQIVND (reference sequence). CDR3 in amino acids: CASSIESSSGETQYF. The CDR3 coding sequence is TGTGCCAGTAGTATAGAATCTAGTAGCGGAGAGACCCAGTACTTC.

The chain employs TRBV19 and TRBJ1-2; D is possibly TRBD1 (6 bases). The CDR3 is 16 amino acids. Germline V gene lookup returns CDR1 LNHDA and CDR2 SQIVND (reference sequence). Trimming pared 4 bases from V and 4 bases from J, leaving 19 bases between. CDR3 sequence (DNA): TGTGCCAGTAGTACCTCGAACAGGGCCGTTATCTATGGCTACACCTTC. Its protein product is CASSTSNRAVIYGYTF.

This chain uses TRBV19 with TRBJ1-5; a possible D gene is TRBD1 (6 bases). V shed 6 bases and J shed 5 bases, with 14 bases lying between them. Germline CDR1 is LNHDA and CDR2 is SQIVND (reference sequence). This CDR3 region has 14 residues. CDR3 protein: CASSTQGSDQPQHF. CDR3 DNA sequence: TGTGCCAGTAGCACACAGGGTTCGGATCAGCCCCAGCATTTT.

V gene TRBV29-1 combines with J gene TRBJ2-7, with D maybe TRBD2 (5 bases). The V end was cut by 5 bases, the J end by 7 bases, with 21 bases between. Germline CDR1 and CDR2: SQVTM and ANQGSEA. The length of the CDR3 is 14 residues. The CDR3 spells CSVLRRGSPWEQYF. The CDR3 bases are TGCAGCGTTCTACGCCGGGGTAGCCCCTGGGAGCAGTACTTC.

The CDR3 region has the DNA TGTGCCAGCAGCTTAGTAAGAGTGGAGCAGTTCTTC. It specifies CASSLVRVEQFF. This sequence joins TRBV7-2 and TRBJ2-1; the D is unclear. The CDR3 is 12 amino acids. The V and J ends lost 1 base and 10 bases respectively, with 8 bases between them. Germline V CDR1 and CDR2: SGHTA, FQGNSA. Supplemented by reference TRBV7-2 and TRBJ2-1, the full variable domain reads GAGVSQSPSNKVTEKGKDVELRCDPISGHTALYWYRQSLGQGLEFLIYFQGNSAPDKSGLPSDRFSAERTGGSVSTLTIQRTQQEDSAVYLCASSLVRVEQFFGPGTRLTVL.